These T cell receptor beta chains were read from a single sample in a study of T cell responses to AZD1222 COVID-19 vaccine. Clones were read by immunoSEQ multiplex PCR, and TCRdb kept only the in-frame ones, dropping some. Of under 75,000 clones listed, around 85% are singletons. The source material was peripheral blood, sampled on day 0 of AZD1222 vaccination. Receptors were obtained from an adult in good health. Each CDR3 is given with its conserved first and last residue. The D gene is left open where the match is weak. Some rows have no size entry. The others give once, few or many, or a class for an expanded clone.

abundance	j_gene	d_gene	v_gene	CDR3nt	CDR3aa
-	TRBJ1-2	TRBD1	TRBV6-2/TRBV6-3	TGTGCCAGCACCCCCTCTCGGGGACAGTCATATGGCTACACCTTC	CASTPSRGQSYGYTF
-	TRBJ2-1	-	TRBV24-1	TGTGCCACCAGTGATAGTACCTCAAACAATGAGCAGTTCTTC	CATSDSTSNNEQFF
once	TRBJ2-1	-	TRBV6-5	TGTGCCAGTAGCGACAACTCCTACAATGAGCAGTTCTTC	CASSDNSYNEQFF
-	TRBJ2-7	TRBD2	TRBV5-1	TGCGCCAGCAGCCTAGGGACTAGCGGGAGAAAATACGAGCAGTACTTC	CASSLGTSGRKYEQYF
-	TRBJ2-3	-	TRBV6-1	TGTGCCAGCAGTGATTCGGGAACTAGCACAGATACGCAGTATTTT	CASSDSGTSTDTQYF
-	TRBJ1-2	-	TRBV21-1	TGTGCCAGAACCCCCGGTACTAACTATGGCTACACCTTC	CARTPGTNYGYTF
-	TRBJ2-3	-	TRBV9	TGTGCCAGCAGCGTAGTTCCCTCCACAGATACGCAGTATTTT	CASSVVPSTDTQYF
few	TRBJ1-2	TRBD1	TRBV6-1	TGTGCCAGCAGTGCAAAACCGGGACAGGGAGGATCTAACTATGGCTACACCTTC	CASSAKPGQGGSNYGYTF
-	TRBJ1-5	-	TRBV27	TGTGCCAGCAGTTTATCAAACCAGCCCCAGCATTTT	CASSLSNQPQHF
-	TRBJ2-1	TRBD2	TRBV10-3	TGTGCCATCAGTGACGGGACTAGCGGCTTTGAGCAGTTCTTC	CAISDGTSGFEQFF
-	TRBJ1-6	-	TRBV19	TGTGCCAGTAGCCCCCCACGGGCTGAGGCTGGGTCACCCCTCCACTTT	CASSPPRAEAGSPLHF
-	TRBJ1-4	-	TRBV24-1	TGTGCCACCAGTGATTTCCTCTCTGTGGTCGGGGCGACTAATGAAAAACTGTTTTTT	CATSDFLSVVGATNEKLFF
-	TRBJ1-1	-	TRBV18	TGTGCCAGCTCAGGTACACTCAACACTGAAGCTTTCTTT	CASSGTLNTEAFF
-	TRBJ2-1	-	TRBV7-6	TGTGCCAGCAGCTTAAGCGGTGAGCAGTTCTTC	CASSLSGEQFF
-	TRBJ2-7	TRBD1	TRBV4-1	TGCGCCAGCAGCCAAGACCGGACAGGGAACCCAAACGAGCAGTACTTC	CASSQDRTGNPNEQYF
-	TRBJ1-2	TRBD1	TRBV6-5	TGTGCCAGCAGTTGGCCCCAACAGGGGGGCCTGTATGGCTACACCTTC	CASSWPQQGGLYGYTF
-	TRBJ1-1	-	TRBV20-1	TGCAGTGCGTCAGATAACACTGAAGCTTTCTTT	CSASDNTEAFF
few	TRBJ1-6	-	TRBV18	TGTGCCAGCTCGGATAGTCAGACTAGTAAGAGTTCACCCCTCCACTTT	CASSDSQTSKSSPLHF
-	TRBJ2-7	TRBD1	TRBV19	TGTGCCAGTACCCCGGGACAGGGAATCTACGAGCAGTACTTC	CASTPGQGIYEQYF
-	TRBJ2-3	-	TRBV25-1	TGTGCCAGCAGTGAATCTACGGGACATCTATTCACAGATACGCAGTATTTT	CASSESTGHLFTDTQYF
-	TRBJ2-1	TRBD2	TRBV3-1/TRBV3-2	TGTGCCAGCAGCACCCGCCCGGCTAGCGGGGGAGGTGAGCAGTTCTTC	CASSTRPASGGGEQFF